The 32 T cell receptor beta chains presented below share a single source sample, sequenced in a study of blood T cells in healthy people across ages. Combining a sample-barcoded 5' primer with a J-beta primer mix, a second PCR ran for about 7 to 11 cycles. TCRdb ran MiXCR on the 5' RACE reads and lists one entry per CDR3 protein. The sample lists approximately 810,000 distinct CDR3 sequences, 25% to 30% seen once, with about 18% in the top ten. The sequenced sample was blood. Every receptor here comes from a woman of 80 years or more in good health.

This clonotype was detected ten times or more. V and J are TRBV5-5 and TRBJ2-3; TRBD2 is a possible D gene (5 bases). Germline lookup yields CDR1 SGHKS and CDR2 YYEKEE (reference sequence). The V end was cut by 1 base, the J end by 4 bases, with 10 bases between. CDR3 length equals 14 residues. In DNA, the CDR3 is TGTGCCAGCAGCTTGTCTAGCCCGGCAGATACGCAGTATTTT. Its protein product is CASSLSSPADTQYF.

V and J are TRBV7-9 and TRBJ1-2; D is ambiguous. The germline CDR1 and CDR2 sequences are SEHNR and FQNEAQ (reference sequence). The CDR3 consists of 15 residues. V was shortened by 4 bases and J by 3 bases, with 15 bases between the two germline ends. The CDR3 DNA sequence: TGTGCCAGCAGCTCCTGGGCGGTTCTGGACTATGGCTACACCTTC. It specifies CASSSWAVLDYGYTF.

The chain employs TRBV7-8 and TRBJ2-1, with TRBD2 matching over 7 bases. The CDR3 is 17 residues long. The germline gives CDR1 SGHVS, CDR2 FQNEAQ. The V and J ends lost 5 bases and 13 bases, in that order; junction bases with no gene match: 23. This CDR3 reads CASSQRGGGVTQETQFF. CDR3 sequence (DNA): TGTGCCAGCAGCCAACGTGGGGGGGGGGTGACACAAGAGACCCAGTTCTTC.

The gene calls are TRBV14 and TRBJ2-2; D might be TRBD2 (7 bases). Trimming shortened V by 3 bases and J by 4 bases, and 15 bases separated the two germline ends. The germline V gene encodes CDR1 SGHDN and CDR2 FVKESK. CDR3 length equals 16 residues. CDR3 residues: CASSHPGGPTTGELFF. The CDR3 region has the DNA TGTGCCAGCAGCCACCCCGGGGGGCCGACCACCGGGGAGCTGTTTTTT.

The rearrangement links TRBV28 to TRBJ2-1, with D perhaps matching TRBD1 (6 bases). CDR1 MDHEN and CDR2 SYDVKM come from the germline V gene. CDR3 length equals 14 residues. V dropped 10 bases and J dropped 12 bases, with 25 bases sitting between them. The CDR3: CAIMGARDTDTQFF. CDR3 coding DNA: TGTGCCATTATGGGGGCCCGAGACACAGATACGCAGTTCTTC.

This clonotype was seen a few times. The gene calls are TRBV19 and TRBJ1-6, with 7 bases fitting TRBD1. Germline CDR1 is LNHDA and CDR2 is SQIVND (reference sequence). V trimming: 9 bases; J trimming: 14 bases; junction bases outside the gene matches: 13. The CDR3 length is 13 residues. CDR3 amino acids: CASSTTGDTALHF. The DNA of the CDR3 is TGTGCCAGCTCGACAACAGGGGATACGGCCCTCCACTTT.

This clonotype showed up many times. The gene calls are TRBV18 and TRBJ2-1; no reliable D call. Per germline, CDR1 KGHSH and CDR2 LQKENI. CDR3 length: 11 amino acids. The ends were cut back, 5 bases at V and 6 bases at J, with 5 bases in the middle. CDR3 sequence reads: CASSEVNEQFF. The CDR3, as DNA: TGTGCCAGCTCAGAGGTCAATGAGCAGTTCTTC.

This clonotype has a count of ten or more. The V and J genes are TRBV7-9 and TRBJ1-2; 7 bases map to TRBD1. CDR1 SEHNR and CDR2 FQNEAQ come from the germline V gene (reference sequence). Losses at the gene ends were 1 base for V and 3 bases for J; bases not matched to a gene: 5. CDR3 length: 15 amino acids. This chain's CDR3 is CASSLEVDRDYGYTF. The CDR3 DNA reads TGTGCCAGCAGCTTAGAAGTCGACAGGGACTATGGCTACACCTTC.

This clonotype has a handful of counts. The chain links TRBV6-2 or TRBV6-3 to TRBJ1-5, with no clear D. Looked up from germline, CDR1 is MNHEY and CDR2 is SVGEGT. V was pared by 7 bases and J by 0 bases, with 13 bases between. CDR3 length: 15 residues. CDR3 nucleotides: TGTGCCAGCACCGACGGGGTGACTAGCAATCAGCCCCAGCATTTT. As protein: CASTDGVTSNQPQHF.

Note on this clonotype: The conserved closing phenylalanine or tryptophan is absent in this CDR3, likely reflecting a read error. The rearrangement joins TRBV12-3 or TRBV12-4 to TRBJ2-3, with D tentatively TRBD1 (6 bases). The CDR3 has 11 amino acids. The ends were cut back, 8 bases at V and 11 bases at J, with 14 bases in the middle. CDR3 DNA sequence: TGTGCCAGCGGTTCGGACAGATTGCAGTATTTG. It specifies CASGSDRLQYL.

Remarks on this clonotype: One junction end does not reproduce the germline sequence, and a read error may be involved. This chain joins TRBV12-3 or TRBV12-4 and TRBJ2-3; 9 nucleotides match TRBD2. This CDR3 spans 15 amino acids. For the CDR3, the DNA is TGTGCCAGCAGATTAGCGGGGGTGAGCGCAGATGTGCAGTATTTT. The encoded protein is CASRLAGVSADVQYF.

With respect to this clonotype: A clone one base away is much larger, so this may be a read error. This chain uses TRBV10-3 with TRBJ2-5, with 7 bases identical to TRBD2. Germline V gives CDR1 ENHRY, CDR2 SYGVKD. The CDR3 covers 14 residues. CDR3 bases: TGTGCCATCAGTCGTCGGGGGAGGGAAGAGATCCAGTACTTC. Translated, it gives CAISRRGREEIQYF.

This clonotype was observed a few times. Being one base from a much bigger clone, this may be a read error. This sequence joins TRBV5-5 and TRBJ2-5; no reliable D call. This CDR3 is built from 11 residues. CDR1 and CDR2 (germline): SGHKS, YYEKEE (reference sequence). Trimming took off 3 bases at V and 6 bases at J, with 6 bases between the two ends. Here the CDR3 DNA reads TGTGCCAGCAGCTCCTGGCAGACCCAGTACTTC. It codes for CASSSWQTQYF.

Points on this clonotype: Possible read error: a much larger clone is one base away. The chain links TRBV6-5 to TRBJ1-2; a possible D gene is TRBD1 (6 bases). Trimming took 5 bases from V and 8 from J, leaving 24 bases between them. The CDR3 is made up of 16 amino acids. Germline V lookup: CDR1 MNHEY, CDR2 SVGAGI. The DNA for the CDR3 is TGTGCCAGCAGTCCACAACGGCACAGGGTCCAGAGGGGCTACACCTTC. Residues: CASSPQRHRVQRGYTF.

Ten or more counts support this clonotype. The V call is TRBV5-5, the J call TRBJ2-1; no clear D. V lost 0 bases, J lost 4 bases, and 14 bases lay in between. There are 16 residues in the CDR3. Looked up from germline, CDR1 is SGHKS and CDR2 is YYEKEE (reference sequence). CDR3 loop: CASSLAIRTSYNEQFF. The CDR3 region has the DNA TGTGCCAGCAGCTTGGCCATCAGGACCTCTTACAATGAGCAGTTCTTC.

In its sample, this clonotype was seen many times. The chain combines TRBV3-1 with TRBJ1-1; 8 bases are shared with TRBD1. Germline V gives CDR1 LGHDT, CDR2 YNNKEL (reference sequence). The CDR3 covers 14 residues. V gave up 4 bases and J gave up 5 bases; unmatched junction bases: 6. The chain's CDR3 is CASSPRTGSTEAFF. CDR3 coding DNA: TGTGCCAGCAGCCCCCGGACAGGGAGTACTGAAGCTTTCTTT.

This clonotype was seen at least ten times. V is TRBV20-1 and J is TRBJ1-4; 11 bases agree with TRBD1. Germline lookup yields CDR1 DFQATT and CDR2 SNEGSKA (reference sequence). Trimming took 0 bases from V and 6 from J; bases not matched to a gene: 6. CDR3 length: 16 amino acids. The CDR3 DNA reads as TGCAGTGCTAGAGATGTAGGACAGGGGGCTTATGAAAAACTGTTTTTT. This gives the protein CSARDVGQGAYEKLFF.

The table lists this clonotype with many counts. The chain recombines TRBV9 with TRBJ2-1; TRBD2 matches at 8 bases. Looked up from germline, CDR1 is SGDLS and CDR2 is YYNGEE. This CDR3 is built from 16 residues. The V and J ends lost 1 base and 2 bases, in that order; junction bases with no gene match: 5. The CDR3 reads CASSVLSGVAYNEQFF. The CDR3 coding sequence is TGTGCCAGCAGCGTACTTAGCGGGGTGGCCTACAATGAGCAGTTCTTC.

This clonotype was counted at least ten times. This rearrangement joins TRBV3-1 to TRBJ2-1, with D perhaps matching TRBD1 or TRBD2 (5 bases each). This CDR3 has 14 residues. Germline-derived CDR1 and CDR2 are LGHDT and YNNKEL (reference sequence). V lost 8 bases and J lost 2, with 13 bases in between. Here the CDR3 DNA reads TGTGCCAGCGGGGACCAGGGCGCCTACAATGAGCAGTTCTTC. It is translated as CASGDQGAYNEQFF.

This clonotype was recorded at least ten times. The J gene is TRBJ2-1, the V gene TRBV7-9; D ambiguous. CDR3 length: 13 amino acids. Germline V gene lookup returns CDR1 SEHNR and CDR2 FQNEAQ (reference sequence). Between the trimmed V and J ends, which lost 5 bases and 5 bases, there was a span of 10 bases. Here the CDR3 DNA reads TGTGCCAGCAGCCCCCCCTTGGACAATGAGCAGTTCTTC. This sequence encodes CASSPPLDNEQFF.

Note on this clonotype: Given a much more abundant clone one base away, this may be a read error. The V and J genes are TRBV12-3 or TRBV12-4 and TRBJ2-5; the match to TRBD1 covers 8 bases. The junction had 10 bases not matched to a gene; V was cut back by 7 bases and J by 3 bases. CDR3 length: 15 residues. DNA of the CDR3: TGTGCCAGCAATCTACGGACAGGGCTGGAAGAGACCCAGTACTTC. Encoded protein: CASNLRTGLEETQYF.

This clonotype was seen ten or more times. The CDR3 sequence is CAWSRQQKAFF. The CDR3 coding sequence is TGTGCCTGGAGCCGACAGCAGAAGGCTTTCTTT. J is TRBJ1-1 and V is TRBV30, with D possibly TRBD1 on 5 matching bases. V was trimmed by 3 bases and J by 11 bases, leaving 13 bases between them. The CDR3 contains 11 residues. The germline V gene encodes CDR1 GTSNPN and CDR2 SVGIG (reference sequence).

The table lists this clonotype with a count of one. A read error may be the cause here, since a much bigger clone is one base away. The CDR3 DNA reads as TGTGCCAACAGCCCACGACAGGGACGAAGGGATACGCAGTATTTT. Protein sequence: CANSPRQGRRDTQYF. This chain uses TRBV7-2 with TRBJ2-3; 7 bases are shared with TRBD1. Germline CDR1 and CDR2: SGHTA and FQGNSA. This CDR3 region has 15 residues.

This clonotype was seen ten or more times. The rearrangement uses TRBV5-1 and TRBJ1-2, with 7 bases lining up with TRBD1. Germline lookup yields CDR1 SGHRS and CDR2 YFSETQ. CDR3 size: 17 residues. With 3 bases clipped from V and 0 bases from J, the junction kept 11 bases outside the gene matches. This CDR3 is CASSSTGDSGSNYGYTF. DNA of the CDR3: TGCGCCAGCAGCTCAACCGGGGACAGCGGTTCTAACTATGGCTACACCTTC.

The rearrangement links TRBV11-2 to TRBJ1-1; 7 nucleotides line up with TRBD1. With 5 bases clipped from V and 4 bases from J, the junction kept 13 bases outside the gene matches. The CDR3 is made up of 16 amino acids. Germline V CDR1 and CDR2: SGHAT, FQNNGV. The chain's CDR3 is CASSRYRGGGGTEAFF. The CDR3, as DNA: TGTGCCAGCAGCCGATACAGGGGAGGTGGTGGCACTGAAGCTTTCTTT.

V and J are TRBV4-3 and TRBJ1-6; D call uncertain. V was shortened by 1 base and J by 0 bases, with 16 bases between the two germline ends. Looked up from germline, CDR1 is LGHNA and CDR2 is YSLEER. The CDR3 has 19 residues. The CDR3 sequence: CASSQAPDGSSSYNSPLHF. CDR3 nucleotides: TGCGCCAGCAGCCAAGCACCCGACGGATCTAGCTCCTATAATTCACCCCTCCACTTT.

The table lists this clonotype with many counts. This rearrangement joins TRBV18 to TRBJ2-4, with D tentatively TRBD2 (5 bases). CDR1 KGHSH and CDR2 LQKENI come from the germline V gene. The CDR3 runs 17 residues. Trimming stripped 0 bases from V and 0 bases from J, with 12 bases between. The CDR3 region has the DNA TGTGCCAGCTCACCACCTTCAACCGGGGTAGCCAAAAACATTCAGTACTTC. It translates to CASSPPSTGVAKNIQYF.

The chain joins TRBV6-1 to TRBJ2-3; D may be TRBD2 (6 bases). Trimming pared 0 bases from V and 1 base from J, leaving 17 bases between. The germline CDR1 and CDR2 sequences are MNHNS and SASEGT. The CDR3 has 18 residues. The CDR3 bases are TGTGCCAGCAGTGAAGCGGTCTGGGGACCGGGGGGCACAGATACGCAGTATTTT. This codes for CASSEAVWGPGGTDTQYF.

This clonotype was detected only once. A much bigger clone sits one base away, suggesting this may be a read error. The rearrangement uses TRBV10-3 and TRBJ2-3, with D possibly called TRBD1 or TRBD2 (5 bases each). Germline V lookup: CDR1 ENHRY, CDR2 SYGVKD. V lost 10 bases, J lost 0 bases, and 23 bases lay in between. CDR3 length equals 17 residues. CDR3 loop: CATRDLARGHSTDTQYF. CDR3 nucleotides: TGTGCCACCAGGGACCTAGCACGGGGTCATAGCACAGATACGCAGTATTTT.

This clonotype was found a few times. This sequence joins TRBV3-1 and TRBJ2-1; TRBD1 matches at 9 bases. The CDR3 totals 15 residues. Germline V gene data show CDR1 as LGHDT and CDR2 as YNNKEL (reference sequence). Germline trimming cut 1 base from V and 5 bases from J; bases unmatched to any gene: 3. CDR3 sequence reads: CASSQGDRVHNEQFF. CDR3 bases: TGTGCCAGCAGCCAAGGGGACAGGGTCCACAATGAGCAGTTCTTC.

This clonotype was recorded many times. V is TRBV7-2 and J is TRBJ2-5; 10 bases map to TRBD2. Trimming removed 5 bases from V and 4 bases from J; junction bases left unmatched: 4. There are 14 residues in the CDR3. CDR1 and CDR2 from the germline V gene are SGHTA and FQGNSA. This chain's CDR3 is CASSTRLAGETQYF. The DNA of the CDR3 is TGTGCCAGCAGCACACGACTAGCGGGAGAGACCCAGTACTTC.

The sample holds many counts of this clonotype. CDR3 sequence: CASSPLSQDRGLRETQYF. Here the CDR3 DNA reads TGTGCCAGCTCACCACTATCACAGGACAGGGGGCTTCGGGAGACCCAGTACTTC. The V gene is TRBV18, the J gene TRBJ2-5; 11 nucleotides align to TRBD1. V trimming: 1 base; J trimming: 5 bases; junction bases outside the gene matches: 12. The CDR3 has 18 residues. CDR1 KGHSH and CDR2 LQKENI come from the germline V gene.